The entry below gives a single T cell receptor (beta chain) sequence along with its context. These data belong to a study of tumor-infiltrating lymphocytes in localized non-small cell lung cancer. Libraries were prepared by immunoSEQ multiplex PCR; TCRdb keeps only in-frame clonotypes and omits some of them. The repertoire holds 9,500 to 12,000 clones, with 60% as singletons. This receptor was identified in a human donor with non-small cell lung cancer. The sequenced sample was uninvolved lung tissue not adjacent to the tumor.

The CDR3, as DNA: TGCGCCAGCAGCCAAACTCGGACAGGGTCGAGCTCCTATAATTCACCCCTCCACTTT. Encoded protein: CASSQTRTGSSSYNSPLHF. The gene calls are TRBV4-1 and TRBJ1-6; 8 bases are a match to TRBD1. The V gene end was trimmed by 2 bases and the J gene end by 0 bases; junction bases not matched to a gene: 9. Germline V gene lookup returns CDR1 MGHRA and CDR2 YSYEKL. The CDR3 runs to 19 residues.